This TCR beta chain came from a study of T cells in Graves' hyperthyroidism and ophthalmopathy (dated by TCRdb to the late 2010s). As for the study more broadly: Peripheral blood was sampled at the time of initial diagnosis, prior to any treatment. According to the paper, TCR Vbeta CDR3 sequencing was carried out on over 130 peripheral blood samples, which came from some 41 ophthalmopathy, roughly 75 hyperthyroidism and some 17 progressor patients. After sampling, hyperthyroidism patients received methimazole starting at 30 mg daily, and ophthalmopathy patients received high-dose intravenous methylprednisolone. Whether ophthalmopathy could be predicted prospectively was tested in an independent validation cohort made up of about 18 hyperthyroidism patients plus 17 patients who later progressed to ophthalmopathy. The approximately 98 discovery patients were randomly divided into training and test sets at a 7:3 ratio. To identify TCR V-J signatures that set the groups apart, the researchers used a discovery cohort of 95 to 100 patients, made up of some 41 with Graves' ophthalmopathy and about 60 with stable Graves' hyperthyroidism. The study also compared thyroid tissue and blood T-cell repertoires from five or six Graves' hyperthyroidism patients. Summary of the overall study and its limitations: No statistical method was used to fix the sample size in advance, and group allocation was not hidden from the investigators. Most expanded thyroid clonotypes (frequency above 0.001) were also found in blood, which suggests that blood repertoires may mirror thyroid immune responses. In cross-validation, a model built on a 13 V-J signature told ophthalmopathy apart from stable hyperthyroidism with approximately 91% sensitivity and around 83% specificity, and in testing the same model reached 80%/75%. In validation, the model predicted progression to ophthalmopathy with over 60% sensitivity and around 72% specificity, a median of around six months before onset.

Counted from cysteine to phenylalanine, this CDR3 has 16 amino acids. Of the read, only the CDR3 DNA is kept; its 48 bases are in frame from base 1. CDR1 and CDR2, looked up from the germline V gene, are MGHRA and YSYEKL. On this clonotype: It lacks a known antigen. No clone much larger than this one lies a single base away; base qualities are absent.

The TCR beta CDR3 regions were amplified from the RNA transcripts. A first-round RT-PCR of the TCR CDR3 used the HTBI primer set with the Qiagen OneStep RT-PCR kit. Libraries were constructed in a second round of multiplex PCR, after which size selection and purification were carried out. Libraries were sequenced paired-end with 100 bp reads on an Illumina HiSeq2000. In the source study's methods: Raw data were processed with SOAPnuke, discarding reads with adapters, uncalled bases, mean Phred below 15, or no exact constant-primer or identifier match. High-quality paired reads were merged using COPE v1.2.5, and each unique nucleotide sequence was defined as a clonotype. MiTCR v1.1 was used to align the clonotypes against IMGT TRBV, TRBD and TRBJ reference segments. Analysis was restricted to V-J combinations with a frequency above 0.0001, which covered 98% to 99.2% of repertoires. A TCS score was defined as the ratio of F50 (clonal expansion) to E x V (chaos), with BLOSUM62-based TCRdist applied between CDR3 peptides within each V-J. Welch's t-statistics and random forest reduced roughly 530 V-J features to 10 to 15, which were used in a naive Bayes classifier (R e1071). In TCRdb, the public reads were trimmed at Q25 with fastp and aligned with MiXCR, with productive beta chains retained. Each record represents a unique CDR3 protein, reported with the most common genes and DNA among its rows. None of the V and J calls come from the authors' own analysis; TCRdb made them. This sample has some 740,000 distinct CDR3 sequences in its table, and roughly 15% of those were observed once. Of the sample, 9.5% to 13% is held by the ten largest clones.

Stable Graves' hyperthyroidism was defined as no progression to ophthalmopathy during 18 months of follow-up. Hyperthyroidism patients were newly diagnosed, with disease duration under 2 months, and aged 18 to 65 years. Exclusion was applied to patients with uncontrolled infections, other autoimmune diseases, pregnancy or lactation. Diagnoses relied on clinical symptoms, serum thyroxine and TRAb, thyroid ultrasound and orbital computed tomography. PBMCs were separated from roughly 10 ml of fresh peripheral blood using Ficoll-Paque density gradient centrifugation. Total RNA was extracted using Trizol reagent, and RNA quality was assessed on an Agilent 2100 Bioanalyzer.

The clonotype originates from a woman between 18 and 30 years old with Graves' hyperthyroidism. Material: blood. The rearranged segments are TRBV4-1 and TRBJ2-7, and TRBD1 matches 7 of the central bases. The closer fit of TRBJ2-1 to the DNA end suggests the J call may be wrong. The DNA is as follows: TGCGCCAGCAGCCAAGCCATTGCAACAGGGGTCTACGAGCAGTTCTTC. Its protein is CASSQAIATGVYEQFF.